The rows below give T cell receptor beta chains drawn from one sample of a study of OX40 agonist ivuxolimab in advanced cancers. Sequencing was performed with immunoSEQ multiplex PCR; in TCRdb, only in-frame clones are kept and a portion is missing. The repertoire has approximately 120,000 clones, around 92% of them found once; the top ten carry about 0.81%. Sequences were derived from CD4+ or CD8+ T cells sorted from blood, sampled in a trial of the OX40 agonist ivuxolimab. The receptors stem from an adult with an advanced solid tumor such as melanoma, head and neck, liver or kidney cancer. Both conserved end residues are part of each CDR3. A D gene is named only where the DNA matches it firmly. Part of the rows lack a size; the others show once, few, many or a class for expanded clones.

>TRBJ1-1|.|.|TRBV6-5|15
CASSYSDKLNTEAFF
TGTGCCAGCAGTTACTCAGACAAGTTGAACACTGAAGCTTTCTTT
>TRBJ2-5|.|.|TRBV9|15
CASSVATGYQETQYF
TGTGCCAGCAGCGTAGCTACTGGCTACCAAGAGACCCAGTACTTC
>TRBJ1-2|TRBD1|.|TRBV4-3|17
CASSQRTGGTMVYGYTF
TGCGCCAGCAGCCAAAGGACAGGGGGAACAATGGTCTATGGCTACACCTTC
>TRBJ2-1|.|.|TRBV2|11
CASSQSNEQFF
TGTGCCAGCAGCCAGAGCAATGAGCAGTTCTTC
>TRBJ1-4|TRBD1|.|TRBV6-5|15
CASRNTGVLNEKLFF
TGTGCCAGCAGAAATACAGGGGTCCTTAATGAAAAACTGTTTTTT
>TRBJ1-2|TRBD1|.|TRBV28|13
CASRQGLHYGYTF
TGTGCCAGCCGACAGGGGTTGCACTATGGCTACACCTTC
>TRBJ2-1|.|.|TRBV5-6|13
CASSTDYYNEQFF
TGTGCCAGCAGCACCGACTACTACAATGAGCAGTTCTTC
>TRBJ2-3|.|.|TRBV9|13
CASRRDSTDTQYF
TGTGCCAGCAGGCGGGATTCCACAGATACGCAGTATTTT
>TRBJ1-5|TRBD1|.|TRBV19|14
CASRGTGGGQPQHF
TGTGCCAGTAGGGGGACAGGGGGCGGGCAGCCCCAGCATTTT
>TRBJ1-5|TRBD1|few|TRBV19|14
CASGGQGGNQPQHF
TGTGCCAGTGGCGGACAGGGAGGCAATCAGCCCCAGCATTTT
>TRBJ1-1|.|once|TRBV6-5|13
CASSPLTNTEAFF
TGTGCCAGCAGCCCCCTAACAAACACTGAAGCTTTCTTT
>TRBJ2-1|.|.|TRBV7-9|14
CASSWAGSYNEQFF
TGTGCCAGCAGCTGGGCAGGATCCTACAATGAGCAGTTCTTC
>TRBJ2-5|TRBD2|.|TRBV11-2|12
CASQREVETQYF
TGTGCCTCCCAGCGGGAGGTTGAGACCCAGTACTTC
>TRBJ2-3|.|.|TRBV18|15
CASSRGSGNTDTQYF
TGTGCCAGCTCACGCGGCTCGGGGAACACAGATACGCAGTATTTT
>TRBJ1-2|.|.|TRBV6-4|13
CASSAGTDYGYTF
TGTGCCAGCAGTGCCGGGACGGACTATGGCTACACCTTC
>TRBJ2-7|TRBD1|.|TRBV4-3|15
CASSQVTWTGSEQYF
TGCGCCAGCAGCCAAGTAACCTGGACAGGGAGTGAGCAGTACTTC
>TRBJ2-4|.|.|TRBV9|15
CASSVDVTSKNIQYF
TGTGCCAGCAGCGTAGACGTGACATCTAAAAACATTCAGTACTTC
>TRBJ1-5|.|.|TRBV7-9|15
CASSFASGGWEPQHF
TGTGCCAGCAGCTTTGCGAGTGGAGGATGGGAGCCCCAGCATTTT
>TRBJ2-3|TRBD1|.|TRBV12-5|14
CASGETQGADTQYF
TGTGCTAGTGGCGAAACTCAGGGGGCGGATACGCAGTATTTT
>TRBJ2-7|.|.|TRBV18|15
CASSTLTTSSYEQYF
TGTGCCAGCTCAACCCTAACGACTAGCTCCTACGAGCAGTACTTC
>TRBJ2-7|.|.|TRBV5-1|12
CASGRVGYEQYF
TGCGCCAGCGGTAGGGTCGGCTACGAGCAGTACTTC
>TRBJ1-2|.|.|TRBV9|14
CASSVEGTFDGYTF
TGTGCCAGCAGCGTAGAGGGGACTTTCGATGGCTACACCTTC